This T cell receptor (beta chain) is drawn from a study of shared clonotypes between healthy human individuals. This clone was found once. Germline values: CDR1 SGHRS, CDR2 YFSETQ. The ends were cut back, 3 bases at V and 0 bases at J, with 17 bases in the middle. This CDR3 has 17 residues. The method was immunoSEQ multiplex PCR; TCRdb's version includes in-frame clones alone and lacks a portion of them. The sample includes 1,500,000 or so clones, around 97% of them seen just once. V is TRBV5-1 and J is TRBJ2-3; unclear D gene. The sample was naive CD4+ T cells sorted from blood. Subset indicated: CD45RA+ positively selected. The clonotype was recovered from a man aged 25 to 40 in good health. CDR3 sequence: CASSSRVGRPSTDTQYF. The CDR3 DNA reads as TGCGCCAGCAGCTCCCGGGTTGGGCGGCCTAGCACAGATACGCAGTATTTT.